Listed below are T cell receptor beta chains from one sample, sequenced in a study of vaccination and CD4 T cells after COVID-19. The antigens of these receptors remain unknown. Using its own MiXCR run on the PCR reads, TCRdb lists one record per CDR3 protein. The sample has about 11,000 distinct CDR3 sequences, over 50% seen once. The sample comprised CD4+ T cells from blood, cultured in vitro. These receptors all stem from a human donor who had recovered from COVID-19. Each CDR3 is given with its conserved first and last residue. A D gene is named only where the DNA matches it firmly. Rows may omit the clone size; those that give it use once, few, many or a size class.

V gene	D gene	J gene	clone size	CDR3 protein	CDR3 DNA
TRBV2	NA	TRBJ1-1	NA	CASSVWGPTEAFF	TGTGCCAGCAGTGTCTGGGGGCCCACTGAAGCTTTCTTT
TRBV28	TRBD1	TRBJ2-1	NA	CASSLGTGTNEQFF	TGTGCCAGCAGTTTGGGGACAGGGACCAATGAGCAGTTCTTC
TRBV19	NA	TRBJ2-3	NA	CASSKAGSTDTQYF	TGTGCCAGTAGTAAGGCGGGGAGCACAGATACGCAGTATTTT
TRBV27	NA	TRBJ2-5	few	CASSGIASETQYF	TGTGCCAGCAGCGGAATAGCCTCAGAGACCCAGTACTTC
TRBV20-1	NA	TRBJ2-7	few	CSARGSPLSGTSSYEQYF	TGCAGTGCTAGAGGATCCCCTTTGTCGGGCACGAGCTCCTACGAGCAGTACTTC
TRBV7-9	NA	TRBJ1-1	NA	CASSPELPPTGTEAFF	TGTGCCAGCAGTCCAGAACTCCCCCCCACGGGGACTGAAGCTTTCTTT
TRBV6-2/TRBV6-3	NA	TRBJ2-3	once	CASSYVAGFRTDTQYF	TGTGCCAGCAGTTACGTGGCGGGATTCCGAACAGATACGCAGTATTTT
TRBV19	TRBD1	TRBJ1-5	NA	CASREQGIAYSNQPQHF	TGTGCCAGTAGAGAACAGGGGATTGCCTATAGCAATCAGCCCCAGCATTTT
TRBV20-1	TRBD1	TRBJ2-7	NA	CSAGPGTGAAYEQYF	TGCAGTGCCGGGCCTGGGACAGGTGCTGCCTACGAGCAGTACTTC
TRBV7-2	NA	TRBJ1-2	NA	CASSYQGGGNYGYTF	TGTGCCAGCAGCTACCAAGGGGGGGGCAACTATGGCTACACCTTC
TRBV5-4	TRBD1	TRBJ1-6	NA	CASSYAGTGNSPLHF	TGTGCCAGCAGCTACGCCGGGACAGGGAATTCACCCCTCCACTTT
TRBV28	TRBD1	TRBJ2-6	few	CASSVRTGSGANVLTF	TGTGCCAGCAGTGTACGGACAGGGTCCGGGGCCAACGTCCTGACTTTC
TRBV7-6	TRBD1	TRBJ1-3	few	CASSSWTGGIGNTIYF	TGTGCCAGCAGCTCTTGGACAGGGGGGATTGGAAACACCATATATTTT
TRBV6-1	NA	TRBJ1-1	NA	CASSLERVAEAFF	TGTGCCAGCAGCCTAGAGAGGGTCGCTGAAGCTTTCTTT
TRBV10-3	NA	TRBJ1-4	few	CATRVDSSEKLFF	TGTGCCACGAGGGTGGACAGCAGTGAAAAACTGTTTTTT
TRBV6-1	NA	TRBJ2-7	NA	CASRLQGRSYEQYF	TGTGCCAGCAGATTACAGGGCCGCTCCTACGAGCAGTACTTC
TRBV28	TRBD2	TRBJ2-1	NA	CASSPRTSGGANEQFF	TGTGCCAGCAGTCCTCGGACTAGCGGGGGGGCAAATGAGCAGTTCTTC
TRBV7-2	NA	TRBJ1-1	NA	CASSSPLGSPYSEAFF	TGTGCCAGCAGCTCGCCTTTGGGCTCCCCTTACAGTGAAGCTTTCTTT
TRBV4-1	NA	TRBJ2-3	NA	CASSQESGRSPLDTQYF	TGCGCCAGCAGCCAAGAGAGTGGGCGTAGCCCATTGGATACGCAGTATTTT
TRBV2	TRBD1	TRBJ2-2	NA	CASSSQGLANTGELFF	TGTGCCAGCAGTTCACAGGGGTTGGCGAACACCGGGGAGCTGTTTTTT
TRBV20-1	NA	TRBJ1-1	NA	CSARGGQAMNTEAFF	TGCAGTGCTAGAGGTGGGCAGGCCATGAACACTGAAGCTTTCTTT
TRBV7-2	NA	TRBJ2-7	NA	CASSSTSNYEQYF	TGTGCCAGCAGCAGTACTAGCAACTACGAGCAGTACTTC
TRBV6-1	NA	TRBJ1-5	NA	CASSNGGLSNQPQHF	TGTGCCAGCAGTAACGGAGGGTTAAGCAATCAGCCCCAGCATTTT
TRBV7-9	TRBD1	TRBJ1-2	NA	CASGYFGSGGGGYTF	TGTGCCAGCGGCTACTTTGGATCAGGGGGTGGTGGCTACACCTTC
TRBV10-2	NA	TRBJ1-3	NA	CASSKGTGNTIYF	TGCGCCAGCAGTAAAGGGACTGGAAACACCATATATTTT
TRBV7-2	NA	TRBJ2-3	NA	CASSLLGLTATDTQYF	TGTGCCAGCAGCTTACTTGGTCTCACCGCCACAGATACGCAGTATTTT
TRBV6-1	NA	TRBJ1-1	NA	CASSEGGLNTEAFF	TGTGCCAGCAGTGAAGGCGGATTGAACACTGAAGCTTTCTTT
TRBV6-1	TRBD2	TRBJ2-5	NA	CATSRGTSGGQETQYF	TGTGCCACCTCCCGAGGGACTAGCGGGGGTCAAGAGACCCAGTACTTC
TRBV5-4	TRBD2	TRBJ2-7	NA	CASSDRTSGGLQQYF	TGTGCCAGCAGCGACCGGACTAGCGGGGGCCTTCAGCAGTACTTC
TRBV6-5	NA	TRBJ1-5	few	CASSYSQGTFYSNQPQHF	TGTGCCAGCAGTTACTCCCAGGGGACCTTCTATAGCAATCAGCCCCAGCATTTT
TRBV28	NA	TRBJ2-2	NA	CASTNLQGRAGELFF	TGTGCCAGCACGAACTTACAGGGTCGGGCCGGGGAGCTGTTTTTT
TRBV20-1	NA	TRBJ1-5	medium-sized	CSAGGGAYSNQPQHF	TGCAGTGCTGGGGGGGGCGCTTATAGCAATCAGCCCCAGCATTTT
TRBV18	NA	TRBJ2-5	NA	CASSRRTPEETQYF	TGTGCCAGCTCACGACGGACACCTGAAGAGACCCAGTACTTC
TRBV6-1	NA	TRBJ2-4	few	CASRDSDRRLLAKNIQYF	TGTGCCAGCAGAGATAGTGACAGGCGCTTACTAGCCAAAAACATTCAGTACTTC
TRBV6-1	TRBD1	TRBJ1-6	medium-sized	CASTGGPGQGFRSPLHF	TGTGCCAGCACCGGGGGCCCGGGACAGGGGTTTCGTTCACCCCTCCACTTT
TRBV6-5	TRBD2	TRBJ2-7	few	CASSYEASGGKSIPYF	TGTGCCAGCAGTTACGAGGCTAGCGGGGGTAAATCGATTCCGTACTTC
TRBV2	TRBD1	TRBJ1-1	few	CASSEGTGRRTEAFF	TGTGCCAGCAGTGAAGGGACAGGGCGGAGGACTGAAGCTTTCTTT
TRBV24-1	NA	TRBJ2-1	NA	CATSDWGVTGTNEQFF	TGTGCCACCAGTGATTGGGGGGTGACAGGGACTAATGAGCAGTTCTTC
TRBV11-3	NA	TRBJ2-5	few	CASSSGEETQYF	TGTGCCAGCAGCTCGGGTGAAGAGACCCAGTACTTC
TRBV6-5	NA	TRBJ2-5	NA	CASSYSDGSRETQYF	TGTGCCAGCAGTTACTCGGACGGGTCCAGGGAGACCCAGTACTTC
TRBV18	TRBD1	TRBJ2-3	NA	CASSPDWGRGSDTQYF	TGTGCCAGCTCACCAGATTGGGGCAGGGGGTCAGATACGCAGTATTTT
TRBV28	NA	TRBJ1-1	NA	CASSKTREAFF	TGTGCCAGCAGTAAGACCCGCGAAGCTTTCTTT
TRBV18	TRBD1	TRBJ1-5	NA	CASSPGTGDQPQHF	TGTGCCAGCTCACCCGGGACAGGGGATCAGCCCCAGCATTTT
TRBV6-5	TRBD1	TRBJ1-1	NA	CASSYSWDRDTEAFF	TGTGCCAGCAGTTACTCGTGGGACAGGGACACTGAAGCTTTCTTT
TRBV12-3/TRBV12-4	NA	TRBJ1-5	once	CASSPSNSNQPQHF	TGTGCCAGCAGTCCTTCGAATAGCAATCAGCCCCAGCATTTT
TRBV12-3/TRBV12-4	NA	TRBJ1-1	NA	CASSPSPGFLMNTEAFF	TGTGCCAGCAGTCCATCCCCAGGGTTCCTCATGAACACTGAAGCTTTCTTT
TRBV15	TRBD2	TRBJ2-3	few	CATSRKLAGNTDTQYF	TGTGCCACCAGCCGAAAACTAGCGGGGAACACAGATACGCAGTATTTT
TRBV24-1	NA	TRBJ2-3	NA	CATSGDTDTQYF	TGTGCCACCAGCGGGGACACAGATACGCAGTATTTT
TRBV5-4	NA	TRBJ2-7	NA	CASSLSPTYEQYF	TGTGCCAGCAGCTTGTCACCTACCTACGAGCAGTACTTC
TRBV9	TRBD2	TRBJ2-1	NA	CASSYGLAGINEQFF	TGTGCCAGCAGCTACGGACTAGCGGGTATCAATGAGCAGTTCTTC
TRBV7-2	NA	TRBJ2-7	NA	CASSSRPSPGDEQYF	TGTGCCAGCAGCTCTAGACCCTCCCCAGGGGACGAGCAGTACTTC
TRBV14	TRBD2	TRBJ2-7	NA	CASSQELTSGEQYF	TGTGCCAGCAGCCAAGAGTTGACTAGCGGGGAGCAGTACTTC
TRBV27	NA	TRBJ1-6	NA	CASTLGGLRSYNSPLHF	TGTGCCAGCACCCTAGGGGGGCTGAGGTCCTATAATTCACCCCTCCACTTT
TRBV28	TRBD1	TRBJ2-7	NA	CASSPSDRSSYEQYF	TGTGCCAGCAGCCCATCGGACAGGAGCTCCTACGAGCAGTACTTC